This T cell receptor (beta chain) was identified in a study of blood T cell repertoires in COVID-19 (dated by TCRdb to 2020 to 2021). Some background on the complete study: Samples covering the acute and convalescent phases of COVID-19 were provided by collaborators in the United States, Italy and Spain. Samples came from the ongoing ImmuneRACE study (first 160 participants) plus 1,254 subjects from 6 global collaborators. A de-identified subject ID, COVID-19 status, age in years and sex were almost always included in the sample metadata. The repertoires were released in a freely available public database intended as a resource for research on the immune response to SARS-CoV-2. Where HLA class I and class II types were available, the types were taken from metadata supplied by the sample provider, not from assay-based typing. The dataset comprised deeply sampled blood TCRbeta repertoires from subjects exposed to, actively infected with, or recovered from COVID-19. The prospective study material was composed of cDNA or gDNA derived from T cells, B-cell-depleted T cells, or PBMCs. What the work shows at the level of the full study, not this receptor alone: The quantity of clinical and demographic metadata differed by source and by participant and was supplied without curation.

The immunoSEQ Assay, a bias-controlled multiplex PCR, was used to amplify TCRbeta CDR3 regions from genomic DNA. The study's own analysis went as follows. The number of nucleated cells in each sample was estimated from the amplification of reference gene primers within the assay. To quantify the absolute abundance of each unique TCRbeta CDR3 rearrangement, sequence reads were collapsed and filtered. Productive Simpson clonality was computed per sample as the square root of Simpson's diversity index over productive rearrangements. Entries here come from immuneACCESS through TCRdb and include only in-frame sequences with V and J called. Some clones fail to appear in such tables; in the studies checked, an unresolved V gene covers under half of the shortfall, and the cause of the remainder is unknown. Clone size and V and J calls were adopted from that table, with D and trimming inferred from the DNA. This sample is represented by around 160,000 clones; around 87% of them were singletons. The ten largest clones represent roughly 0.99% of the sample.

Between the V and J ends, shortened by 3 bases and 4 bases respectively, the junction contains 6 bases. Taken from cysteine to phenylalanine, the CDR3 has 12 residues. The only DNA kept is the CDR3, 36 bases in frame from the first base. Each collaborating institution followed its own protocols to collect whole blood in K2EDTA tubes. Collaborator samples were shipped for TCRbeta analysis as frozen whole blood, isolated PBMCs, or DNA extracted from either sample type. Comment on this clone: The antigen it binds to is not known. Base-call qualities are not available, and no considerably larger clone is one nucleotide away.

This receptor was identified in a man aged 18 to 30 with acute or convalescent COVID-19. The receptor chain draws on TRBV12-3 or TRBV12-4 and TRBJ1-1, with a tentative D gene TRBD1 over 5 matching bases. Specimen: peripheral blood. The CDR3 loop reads CASSFGATEAFF. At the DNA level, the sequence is TGTGCCAGCAGTTTTGGGGCCACTGAAGCTTTCTTT.